Following are 17 T cell receptor beta chains from one sample sequenced in a study of blood T cell repertoires in COVID-19. Assay: immunoSEQ multiplex PCR; the TCRdb copy retains only in-frame clones and omits some. The data show approximately 64,000 clones, 81% seen once. The sample taken for sequencing was peripheral blood. The receptor source for this set is a woman in her 70s with acute or convalescent COVID-19.

In this sample, this clone turned up once. J is TRBJ1-2 and V is TRBV29-1; D is unresolved. The CDR3 has 11 residues. Trimming removed 5 bases from V and 7 bases from J, with 11 bases in between. Germline V gives CDR1 SQVTM, CDR2 ANQGSEA. The CDR3 region has the DNA TGCAGCGTTTGGCTAGAAGGTGGCTACACCTTC. Encoded protein: CSVWLEGGYTF.

V is TRBV7-9 and J is TRBJ2-3, with 7 bases matching TRBD1. The V and J ends lost 4 bases and 1 base, in that order; junction bases with no gene match: 11. Germline V lookup: CDR1 SEHNR, CDR2 FQNEAQ (reference sequence). This CDR3 region has 17 residues. CDR3 sequence (DNA): TGTGCCAGCAGCTACCCAACCCGACAGGGAGGCACAGATACGCAGTATTTT. Encoded protein: CASSYPTRQGGTDTQYF.

This clone was counted a single time. The chain couples TRBV6-1 to TRBJ2-3; possibly TRBD2 for D (6 bases). Trimming took 3 bases from V and 4 from J, leaving 14 bases between them. This CDR3 comprises 15 residues. Germline V CDR1 and CDR2: MNHNS, SASEGT. The CDR3 nucleotides are TGTGCCAGCAGTGACCGGGGAGGTAGAGCAGATACGCAGTATTTT. Encoded protein: CASSDRGGRADTQYF.

The chain couples TRBV14 to TRBJ2-2; perhaps TRBD2 as D (5 bases). V was clipped by 0 bases and J by 5 bases, with 10 bases between them. The CDR3 loop spans 15 amino acids. Germline V gene sequence: CDR1 SGHDN, CDR2 FVKESK. The DNA for the CDR3 is TGTGCCAGCAGCCAAGATTGGGGAGTAACCGGGGAGCTGTTTTTT. Translation gives CASSQDWGVTGELFF.

This clone was observed a single time. The chain links TRBV11-2 to TRBJ1-3; D is ambiguous. The V gene's germline CDR1 is SGHAT and CDR2 FQNNGV. The V and J ends lost 4 bases and 0 bases respectively, with 7 bases between them. The CDR3 is 14 residues long. In nucleotides, the CDR3 is TGTGCCAGCAGCTCCCAGGTCTCTGGAAACACCATATATTTT. This encodes CASSSQVSGNTIYF.

The chain is built from TRBV30 and TRBJ1-5; possible D gene TRBD1, 6 bases. The CDR3 is 15 residues long. Germline V gives CDR1 GTSNPN, CDR2 SVGIG (reference sequence). The germline V and J ends were trimmed by 4 bases and 2 bases, with 15 bases remaining between them. The CDR3 is CAWTRGGLGNQPQHF. The CDR3 DNA is TGTGCCTGGACTAGGGGGGGTTTAGGCAATCAGCCCCAGCATTTT.

This clone was seen more than once but under ten times. The gene calls are TRBV7-8 and TRBJ2-7; no clear D gene. V shed 6 bases and J shed 0 bases, with 9 bases lying between them. This CDR3 has 13 residues. The germline gives CDR1 SGHVS, CDR2 FQNEAQ. The CDR3 region is CASSRGVSYEQYF. The CDR3 nucleotides are TGTGCCAGCAGTCGCGGAGTCTCCTACGAGCAGTACTTC. Full variable domain (remainder filled in from reference TRBV7-8 and TRBJ2-7): GAGVSQSPRYKVAKRGQDVALRCDPISGHVSLFWYQQALGQGPEFLTYFQNEAQLDKSGLPSDRFFAERPEGSVSTLKIQRTQQEDSAVYLCASSRGVSYEQYFGPGTRLTVT.

The CDR3 here is CASSFGFSGEQYF. DNA of the CDR3: TGTGCCAGCAGCTTTGGTTTTTCAGGCGAGCAGTACTTC. The chain uses TRBV5-4 and TRBJ2-7; D is ambiguous. V shed 2 bases and J shed 6 bases, with 12 bases lying between them. The CDR3 is 13 residues long. CDR1 SGHNT and CDR2 YYREEE come from the germline V gene (reference sequence).

This chain connects TRBV19 to TRBJ1-2; 10 nucleotides match TRBD1. From germline, CDR1 is LNHDA and CDR2 SQIVND (reference sequence). The CDR3 has 16 residues. J was trimmed by 4 bases and V by 6 bases; bases with no gene match: 11. The CDR3: CASSTTRTGGGYGYTF. CDR3 bases: TGTGCCAGTAGCACAACCCGGACAGGGGGAGGCTATGGCTACACCTTC.

The chain joins TRBV28 to TRBJ2-7, with D possibly matching TRBD1 (6 bases). Trimming left V 3 bases short and J 2 bases short, with 17 bases between. CDR3 length: 16 residues. Germline assignment: CDR1 MDHEN and CDR2 SYDVKM. CDR3: CASSFSPGQGTYEQYF. The CDR3 bases are TGTGCCAGCAGTTTTTCCCCGGGACAAGGCACCTACGAGCAGTACTTC.

This chain connects TRBV3-1 (or the pseudogene TRBV3-2) to TRBJ1-1; unclear D gene. This CDR3 region has 15 residues. V gave up 1 base and J gave up 5 bases, with 14 bases separating them. Germline-derived CDR1 and CDR2 are LGHDT and YNNKEL (reference sequence). CDR3: CASSQGFRVGTEAFF. The CDR3 DNA reads TGTGCCAGCAGCCAAGGATTCCGGGTGGGTACTGAAGCTTTCTTT.

The chain carries TRBV28 and TRBJ1-6; D perhaps matches TRBD1 (6 bases). The CDR3 has 15 amino acids. CDR1 is MDHEN, CDR2 SYDVKM, per germline. Trimming pared 10 bases from V and 4 bases from J, leaving 17 bases between. In DNA form, the CDR3 reads TGTGCCATCACCCGGGAAGGACAGTATAATTCACCCCTCCACTTT. Encoded protein: CAITREGQYNSPLHF.

The chain combines TRBV12-3 or TRBV12-4 with TRBJ1-2; 7 positions agree with TRBD1. The V and J ends lost 5 bases and 2 bases, in that order; junction bases with no gene match: 2. The CDR3 is 13 amino acids. For the CDR3, the DNA is TGTGCCAGCAGTCCGACAGGGAACTATGGCTACACCTTC. Protein sequence: CASSPTGNYGYTF.

The rearrangement joins TRBV7-2 to TRBJ2-3, with a possible D match to TRBD1 (6 bases). Trimming removed 1 base from V and 4 bases from J, with 15 bases in between. This CDR3 contains 16 residues. Per germline, CDR1 SGHTA and CDR2 FQGNSA. DNA for the CDR3: TGTGCCAGCAGCTTAGTAGGGGGTTATGGGGCAGATACGCAGTATTTT. This codes for CASSLVGGYGADTQYF.

This chain joins TRBV2 and TRBJ2-3, with unresolved D. The CDR3 covers 14 residues. Trimming removed 6 bases from V and 0 bases from J, with 10 bases in between. Germline V gene lookup returns CDR1 SNHLY and CDR2 FYNNEI. The CDR3 sequence is CASSLGMSTDTQYF. The CDR3 DNA reads TGTGCCAGCAGCCTAGGAATGAGCACAGATACGCAGTATTTT.

This chain connects TRBV23-1 to TRBJ1-6; 9 bases map to TRBD1. Being an ORF, TRBV23-1 has a function that is uncertain. The length of the CDR3 is 19 residues. V dropped 4 bases and J dropped 9; count of bases not matched to a gene: 19. In DNA form, the CDR3 reads TGCGCCAGCAGTCGAATAACGGGTCCGGACAGGGGTTTTACTTCACCCCTCCACTTT. Protein product: CASSRITGPDRGFTSPLHF.

The V and J genes are TRBV10-3 and TRBJ2-3, with a weak D call TRBD2 (6 bases). The CDR3 extends over 15 amino acids. V shed 3 bases and J shed 4 bases, with 14 bases lying between them. The V gene's germline CDR1 is ENHRY and CDR2 SYGVKD. The CDR3, as DNA: TGTGCCATCAGTGAAGGAGGGTTGGAAGCAGATACGCAGTATTTT. This gives the protein CAISEGGLEADTQYF.